Listed below are T cell receptor beta chains from one sample, sequenced in a study of CD4 T cells in relation to SARS-CoV-2 and coronaviruses. For these TCRs, the target antigens are not known. The assay was immunoSEQ multiplex PCR, and TCRdb's table has in-frame clones only and misses some. This sample has approximately 19,000 clones, with 76% found just once. The source material was CD4+ T cells from PBMCs, cultured in vitro. The receptors originated from a human donor in good health. CDR3s include the opening cysteine and the closing phenylalanine or tryptophan. D genes are given only for firm matches. A clone size is listed for some rows: how often the clone was seen (once, few, many), or a class if it is expanded.

clone_size	v_call	j_call	d_call	cdr3_aa	cdr3_nt
NA	TRBV28	TRBJ1-6	TRBD1	CASSSYPRGTNSPLHF	TGTGCCAGCAGTTCCTACCCCAGGGGGACGAATTCACCCCTCCACTTT
few	TRBV15	TRBJ2-5	NA	CATSRVYSLTQETQYF	TGTGCCACCAGCAGAGTATATTCGTTAACCCAAGAGACCCAGTACTTC
NA	TRBV3-1/TRBV3-2	TRBJ1-1	NA	CASSPYGGGLANTEAFF	TGTGCCAGCAGCCCCTATGGGGGGGGGCTGGCGAACACTGAAGCTTTCTTT
NA	TRBV10-3	TRBJ2-1	TRBD1	CAISLQGMDEQFF	TGTGCCATCAGCCTACAGGGGATGGATGAGCAGTTCTTC
NA	TRBV14	TRBJ2-7	NA	CASSPFRTGTPYF	TGTGCCAGCAGCCCTTTCCGGACCGGGACACCGTACTTC
NA	TRBV12-3/TRBV12-4	TRBJ2-7	NA	CASSTGEAGEQYF	TGTGCCAGCAGTACCGGTGAGGCAGGGGAGCAGTACTTC
once	TRBV3-1/TRBV3-2	TRBJ2-2	TRBD1	CASSHTGQGMVGELFF	TGTGCCAGCAGCCATACTGGACAGGGGATGGTCGGGGAGCTGTTTTTT
NA	TRBV12-3/TRBV12-4	TRBJ2-5	TRBD1	CASRATGEETQYF	TGTGCCAGCAGGGCCACAGGGGAAGAGACCCAGTACTTC
NA	TRBV5-1	TRBJ2-3	NA	CASSSTSTDTQYF	TGCGCCAGCAGCTCGACTAGCACAGATACGCAGTATTTT
NA	TRBV19	TRBJ1-2	NA	CASSMGEGYGYTF	TGTGCCAGTAGTATGGGTGAGGGCTATGGCTACACCTTC
few	TRBV7-9	TRBJ1-2	NA	CASSLGVADYGYTF	TGTGCCAGCAGCTTAGGGGTAGCGGACTATGGCTACACCTTC
NA	TRBV19	TRBJ2-3	NA	CASRRGGSTDTQYF	TGTGCCAGTCGAAGAGGCGGGAGCACAGATACGCAGTATTTT
NA	TRBV7-8	TRBJ2-1	TRBD1	CASSPRTGVNEQFF	TGTGCCAGCAGCCCCAGGACAGGGGTCAATGAGCAGTTCTTC
NA	TRBV5-1	TRBJ2-7	TRBD1	CASSRTGTDSYEQYF	TGCGCCAGCAGCCGAACCGGGACAGACTCCTACGAGCAGTACTTC
few	TRBV4-2	TRBJ2-1	TRBD2	CASSQTSGRVYNEQFF	TGTGCCAGCAGCCAGACGTCGGGGAGGGTCTACAATGAGCAGTTCTTC
NA	TRBV12-3/TRBV12-4	TRBJ2-4	NA	CASSFQGRNIQYF	TGTGCCAGCAGTTTTCAAGGGAGAAACATTCAGTACTTC
NA	TRBV3-1/TRBV3-2	TRBJ2-7	TRBD2	CASSQASGSIYEQYF	TGTGCCAGCAGCCAAGCCAGCGGGAGTATCTACGAGCAGTACTTC
once	TRBV18	TRBJ1-4	TRBD1	CASSQTTGASNEKLFF	TGTGCCAGCTCCCAAACGACAGGGGCATCTAATGAAAAACTGTTTTTT
NA	TRBV28	TRBJ1-4	NA	CASTSDEKLFF	TGTGCCAGCACCTCAGATGAAAAACTGTTTTTT
NA	TRBV10-3	TRBJ2-3	TRBD2	CAISVRITSGNADTQYF	TGTGCCATCAGTGTGAGAATAACTAGCGGGAATGCAGATACGCAGTATTTT
NA	TRBV6-5	TRBJ1-6	TRBD1	CASSYGPGGSSPLHF	TGTGCCAGCAGTTACGGTCCAGGGGGGAGTTCACCCCTCCACTTT
NA	TRBV15	TRBJ2-1	NA	CATSRTSSSSYNEQFF	TGTGCCACCAGCAGAACTAGCTCGAGCTCCTACAATGAGCAGTTCTTC
NA	TRBV9	TRBJ1-3	NA	CASSVGVGRWSGNTIYF	TGTGCCAGCAGCGTAGGGGTAGGGAGGTGGTCTGGAAACACCATATATTTT
NA	TRBV6-6	TRBJ1-4	NA	CASSTSGGRKLFF	TGTGCCAGCAGTACTAGTGGGGGGCGAAAACTGTTTTTT
once	TRBV7-8	TRBJ2-7	NA	CASSLGDGGFSYEQYF	TGTGCCAGCAGCTTAGGGGACGGAGGTTTCTCCTACGAGCAGTACTTC
few	TRBV6-1	TRBJ2-7	NA	CASSEAGQSSYEQYF	TGTGCCAGCAGTGAAGCGGGGCAGAGCTCCTACGAGCAGTACTTC
NA	TRBV12-5	TRBJ2-1	NA	CASGLPPPFRGRSSYNEQFF	TGTGCTAGTGGTTTGCCCCCTCCTTTCCGCGGCAGAAGCTCCTACAATGAGCAGTTCTTC
NA	TRBV5-1	TRBJ1-2	NA	CASSFNTPNYGYTF	TGCGCCAGCAGCTTTAACACACCTAACTATGGCTACACCTTC
NA	TRBV9	TRBJ1-1	NA	CASSTLQGNTEAFF	TGTGCCAGCAGCACATTACAGGGGAACACTGAAGCTTTCTTT
NA	TRBV28	TRBJ2-4	NA	CASGSPGTKNIQYF	TGTGCCAGCGGATCCCCGGGTACCAAAAACATTCAGTACTTC
NA	TRBV2	TRBJ1-2	NA	CASRANLRVAYGYTF	TGTGCCAGCAGGGCGAACCTCAGGGTCGCCTATGGCTACACCTTC
medium-sized	TRBV27	TRBJ1-6	NA	CASRGDTLYNSPLHF	TGTGCCAGCAGGGGGGACACTCTCTATAATTCACCCCTCCACTTT
NA	TRBV5-1	TRBJ1-1	NA	CASSLLHNTINTEAFF	TGCGCCAGCAGCTTGCTCCACAACACAATTAACACTGAAGCTTTCTTT
few	TRBV28	TRBJ2-1	TRBD2	CASSQTSGRASYNEQFF	TGTGCCAGCAGTCAGACTAGCGGGAGGGCCTCATACAATGAGCAGTTCTTC
NA	TRBV19	TRBJ2-1	NA	CASSSVEYGYNEQFF	TGTGCCAGTAGTTCTGTGGAGTATGGCTACAATGAGCAGTTCTTC
NA	TRBV19	TRBJ2-1	NA	CASSMPSGSDNEQFF	TGTGCCAGTAGTATGCCGTCTGGTTCTGACAATGAGCAGTTCTTC